This T cell receptor beta chain emerged from a study of blood T cell repertoires in COVID-19. Study-level information: Samples taken during acute and convalescent COVID-19 were collected in the United States, Italy and Spain.

Measured with immunoSEQ multiplex PCR; TCRdb has only the in-frame clones, and not every one. This table has some 120,000 clones, approximately 85% appearing once. The ends were cut back, 10 bases at V and 1 base at J, with 15 bases in the middle. The CDR3 is 15 residues long. Per germline, CDR1 KGHDR and CDR2 SFDVKD. The chain combines TRBV24-1 with TRBJ2-2; perhaps TRBD2 as D (6 bases). Sequencing was done on a sample of peripheral blood. The receptor was isolated from a human donor in a cohort sampled during active COVID-19. The CDR3 DNA follows: TGTGCCACAGAGGACGGGGGTCAGAACACCGGGGAGCTGTTTTTT. It specifies CATEDGGQNTGELFF.